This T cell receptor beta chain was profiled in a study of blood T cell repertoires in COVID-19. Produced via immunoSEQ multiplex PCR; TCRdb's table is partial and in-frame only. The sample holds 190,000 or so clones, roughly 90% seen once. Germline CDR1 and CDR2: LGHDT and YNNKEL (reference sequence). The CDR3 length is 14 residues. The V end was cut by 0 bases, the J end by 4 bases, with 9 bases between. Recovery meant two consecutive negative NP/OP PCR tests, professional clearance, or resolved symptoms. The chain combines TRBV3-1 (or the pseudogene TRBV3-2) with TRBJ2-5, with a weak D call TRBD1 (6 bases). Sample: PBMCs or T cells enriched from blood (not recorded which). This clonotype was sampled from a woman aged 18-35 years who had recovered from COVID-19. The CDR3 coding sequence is TGTGCCAGCAGCCAAGATGCACAGGGAGAGACCCAGTACTTC. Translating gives CASSQDAQGETQYF.